The 16 T cell receptor beta chains listed next were all sequenced from one sample in a study of cytomegalovirus exposure and HLA in healthy donors. 13 Jbeta primers and 60 Vbeta primers were used for the PCR. Generated by immunoSEQ multiplex PCR, the TCRdb table keeps only in-frame clones and is missing some. The table includes 210,000 or so clones, approximately 81% detected once. The specimen sequenced was PBMCs. Source of these receptors: a girl aged 2 to 10 in good health and CMV-seronegative.

J is TRBJ2-7 and V is TRBV10-2, with D possibly TRBD1 on 6 matching bases. Germline V lookup: CDR1 WSHSY, CDR2 SAAADI. The CDR3 is made up of 12 amino acids. Trimming shortened V by 5 bases and J by 3 bases, and 8 bases separated the two germline ends. The chain's CDR3 is CASSKGGYEQYF. The CDR3 DNA follows: TGCGCCAGCAGTAAAGGGGGCTACGAGCAGTACTTC.

J is TRBJ2-5 and V is TRBV6-1; 8 bases align to TRBD1. V lost 6 bases, J lost 5 bases, and 17 bases stayed unmatched. Per germline, CDR1 MNHNS and CDR2 SASEGT. This CDR3 comprises 17 residues. The CDR3 loop is CASSEYLDRAVGETQYF. CDR3 nucleotides: TGTGCCAGCAGCGAATACTTGGACAGGGCGGTTGGGGAGACCCAGTACTTC.

The chain uses TRBV29-1 and TRBJ2-1; TRBD1 matches 8 bases. Germline V gene data show CDR1 as SQVTM and CDR2 as ANQGSEA. V dropped 0 bases and J dropped 7; count of bases not matched to a gene: 11. The CDR3 spans 16 residues. In DNA, the CDR3 is TGCAGCGTTGAAGATCAGTACGCAGGGGGCCAAAATGAGCAGTTCTTC. Translating gives CSVEDQYAGGQNEQFF.

This clone was counted once. The gene calls are TRBV19 and TRBJ1-2; 10 nucleotides match TRBD1. J was trimmed by 3 bases and V by 4 bases; bases with no gene match: 5. CDR3 length: 15 amino acids. CDR1 and CDR2 from the germline V gene are LNHDA and SQIVND (reference sequence). The CDR3 sequence is CASSTPGTGDYGYTF. The CDR3 nucleotides are TGTGCCAGTAGTACCCCCGGGACAGGGGACTATGGCTACACCTTC.

CDR3 in amino acids: CASSLDPGDTEAFF. The CDR3 region has the DNA TGTGCCAGCAGCTTAGATCCAGGGGACACTGAAGCTTTCTTT. V and J are TRBV11-2 and TRBJ1-1, with D possibly TRBD1 on 6 matching bases. CDR3 length: 14 amino acids. With 0 bases removed from V and 3 bases from J, the gap between germline ends came to 8 bases. CDR1 is SGHAT and CDR2 is FQNNGV in the germline V gene.

J is TRBJ2-1 and V is TRBV21-1; TRBD2 was called by the table and not checked on the DNA. TRBV21-1 is reported as a pseudogene. This CDR3 has 17 amino acids. The CDR3 here is CASSKGGTITPYNEQFF. CDR3 DNA sequence: TGTGCCAGCAGCAAAGGTGGGACTATTACACCCTACAATGAGCAGTTCTTC.

This sequence joins TRBV5-1 and TRBJ2-7; D remains ambiguous. This CDR3 has 14 amino acids. Trimming stripped 5 bases from V and 3 bases from J, with 15 bases between. Germline CDR1 and CDR2: SGHRS and YFSETQ. CDR3 amino acids: CASRSHHTIYEQYF. The CDR3 bases are TGCGCCAGCAGAAGCCACCATACGATCTACGAGCAGTACTTC.

The chain combines TRBV18 with TRBJ2-7, with 9 bases that match TRBD1. The CDR3 runs to 15 residues. The V gene end was trimmed by 6 bases and the J gene end by 3 bases; junction bases not matched to a gene: 9. Germline V gene sequence: CDR1 KGHSH, CDR2 LQKENI. The CDR3 DNA reads TGTGCCAGCTCCGCGACAGGGGGTTATAGCTACGAGCAGTACTTC. Residues: CASSATGGYSYEQYF.

The chain employs TRBV29-1 and TRBJ2-2, with D perhaps matching TRBD2 (6 bases). V was shortened by 7 bases and J by 5 bases, with 14 bases between the two germline ends. CDR1 SQVTM and CDR2 ANQGSEA come from the germline V gene. The CDR3 extends over 13 amino acids. CDR3 in DNA: TGCAGCGGGAGGAGGGTTCAAACCGGGGAGCTGTTTTTT. Its translation: CSGRRVQTGELFF.

The V gene is TRBV15, the J gene TRBJ2-6, with 7 bases matching TRBD1. With 3 bases clipped from V and 1 base from J, the junction kept 9 bases outside the gene matches. CDR1 LNHNV and CDR2 YYDKDF come from the germline V gene (reference sequence). There are 18 residues in the CDR3. The CDR3 DNA is TGTGCCACCAGCAGGGACACAGGGGCGCTTTCTGGGGCCAACGTCCTGACTTTC. Its translation is CATSRDTGALSGANVLTF. The full variable domain, with the rest looked up from reference TRBV15 and TRBJ2-6, is DAMVIQNPRYQVTQFGKPVTLSCSQTLNHNVMYWYQQKSSQAPKLLFHYYDKDFNNEADTPDNFQSRRPNTSFCFLDIRSPGLGDTAMYLCATSRDTGALSGANVLTFGAGSRLTVL.

The chain carries TRBV5-5 and TRBJ2-7; TRBD2 matches 7 bases. This CDR3 spans 14 amino acids. Germline values: CDR1 SGHKS, CDR2 YYEKEE (reference sequence). The V segment lost 3 bases and the J segment 1 base; nucleotides outside the gene matches: 4. CDR3 sequence (DNA): TGTGCCAGCAGCTCTCTAGCGGCGTCCTACGAGCAGTACTTC. Translating gives CASSSLAASYEQYF.

This rearrangement joins TRBV7-9 to TRBJ1-1; TRBD1 agrees at 9 bases. The germline V gene has CDR1 SEHNR and CDR2 FQNEAQ (reference sequence). This CDR3 region has 16 residues. Germline trimming cut 5 bases from V and 0 bases from J; bases unmatched to any gene: 7. CDR3 nucleotide sequence: TGTGCCAGCAGCCTTCGGACAGGGGCGATGAACACTGAAGCTTTCTTT. This translates into CASSLRTGAMNTEAFF.

The chain recombines TRBV30 with TRBJ2-2; 8 bases line up with TRBD1. Germline V CDR1 and CDR2: GTSNPN, SVGIG (reference sequence). This CDR3 comprises 15 residues. The V segment lost 0 bases and the J segment 8 bases; nucleotides outside the gene matches: 8. In DNA, the CDR3 is TGTGCCTGGAGTGTACCCGGGACAGGACGAGGGGAGCTGTTTTTT. This sequence encodes CAWSVPGTGRGELFF.

The rearrangement links TRBV19 to TRBJ1-6; no clear D. Between the trimmed V and J ends, which lost 3 bases and 6 bases, there was a span of 9 bases. The CDR3 runs 14 residues. Germline CDR1 LNHDA, CDR2 SQIVND (reference sequence). CDR3 sequence: CASSIHSANSPLHF. The DNA of the CDR3 is TGTGCCAGTAGTATTCACAGTGCTAATTCACCCCTCCACTTT.

V gene TRBV5-1 combines with J gene TRBJ2-1, with 7 positions matching TRBD2. The CDR3 contains 17 residues. Germline V gives CDR1 SGHRS, CDR2 YFSETQ. The V segment lost 2 bases and the J segment 4 bases; nucleotides outside the gene matches: 12. The CDR3 nucleotides are TGCGCCAGCAGCTTCGGAGTCCTAGCGGCAACATACAATGAGCAGTTCTTC. It specifies CASSFGVLAATYNEQFF.

This chain joins TRBV4-2 and TRBJ2-1, with 8 bases aligning to TRBD2. Germline CDR1 and CDR2: LGHNA and YNFKEQ. The CDR3 length is 16 residues. V was pared by 0 bases and J by 7 bases, with 8 bases of the junction left unmatched. The CDR3 protein is CASSQEGTRAFNEQFF. The CDR3 DNA reads as TGTGCCAGCAGCCAAGAAGGGACTAGGGCTTTTAATGAGCAGTTCTTC.